This T cell receptor beta chain appears in the sequencing data of a study of T-cell reconstitution after alpha-beta-depleted transplantation in children. General study results and limits: Hyperexpanded clones declined; after one year, newly produced T cells mostly supplied diversity.

Losses at the gene ends were 5 bases for V and 7 bases for J; bases not matched to a gene: 10. CDR1 is SGHTA, CDR2 FQGNSA, per germline. This CDR3 contains 14 residues. Concerning this clonotype: What it recognizes is unknown.

Unique molecular identifiers were built into the TCRbeta library. A single record per CDR3 protein comes from TCRdb applying MiXCR to the PCR reads. The sample lists about 440,000 distinct CDR3 sequences, 43% occurring once. This clonotype was obtained from a girl aged 2-15 years with aplastic anemia, due to receive a stem cell transplant. The chain recombines TRBV7-2 with TRBJ2-7, with 8 bases lining up with TRBD1. The starting material was PBMCs, obtained before TCRalphabeta/CD19-depleted stem cell transplant. CDR3: CASSLAGGAGEQYF. Here the CDR3 DNA reads TGTGCCAGCAGCCTTGCAGGGGGCGCGGGGGAGCAGTACTTC.